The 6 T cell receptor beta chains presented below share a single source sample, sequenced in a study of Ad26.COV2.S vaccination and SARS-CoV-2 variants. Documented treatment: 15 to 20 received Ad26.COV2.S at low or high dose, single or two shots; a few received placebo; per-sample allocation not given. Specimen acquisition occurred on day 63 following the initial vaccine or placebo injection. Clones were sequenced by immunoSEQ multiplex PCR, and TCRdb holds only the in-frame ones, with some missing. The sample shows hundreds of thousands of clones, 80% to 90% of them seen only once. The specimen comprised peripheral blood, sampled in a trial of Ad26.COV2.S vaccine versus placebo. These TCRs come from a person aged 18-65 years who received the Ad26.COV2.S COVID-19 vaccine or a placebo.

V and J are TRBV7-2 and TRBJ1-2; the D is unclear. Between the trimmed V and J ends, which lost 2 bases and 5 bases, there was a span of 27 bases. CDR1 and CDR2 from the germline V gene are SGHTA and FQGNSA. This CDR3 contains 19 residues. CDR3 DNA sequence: TGTGCCAGCAGCTTAACCCAAACTGTGAGATACCTAGGCGGATATGGCTACACCTTC. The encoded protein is CASSLTQTVRYLGGYGYTF.

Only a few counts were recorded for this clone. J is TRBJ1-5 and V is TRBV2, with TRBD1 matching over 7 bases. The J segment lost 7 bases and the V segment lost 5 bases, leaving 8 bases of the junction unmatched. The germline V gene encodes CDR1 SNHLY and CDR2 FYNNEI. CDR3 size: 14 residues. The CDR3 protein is CASSPTGWGQPQHF. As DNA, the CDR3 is TGTGCCAGCAGTCCGACAGGGTGGGGCCAGCCCCAGCATTTT.

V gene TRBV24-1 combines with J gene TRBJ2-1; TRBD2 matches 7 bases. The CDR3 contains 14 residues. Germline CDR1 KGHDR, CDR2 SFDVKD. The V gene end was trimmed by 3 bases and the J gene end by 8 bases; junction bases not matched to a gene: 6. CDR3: CATSDRLALDEQFF. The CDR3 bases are TGTGCCACCAGTGATCGACTAGCCCTGGATGAGCAGTTCTTC.

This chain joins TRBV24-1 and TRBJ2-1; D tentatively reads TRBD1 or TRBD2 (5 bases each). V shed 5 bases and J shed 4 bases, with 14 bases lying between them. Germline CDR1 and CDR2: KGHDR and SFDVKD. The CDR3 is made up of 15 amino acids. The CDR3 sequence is CATSAPRGGYNEQFF. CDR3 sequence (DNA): TGTGCCACCAGTGCCCCCCGGGGCGGTTACAATGAGCAGTTCTTC.

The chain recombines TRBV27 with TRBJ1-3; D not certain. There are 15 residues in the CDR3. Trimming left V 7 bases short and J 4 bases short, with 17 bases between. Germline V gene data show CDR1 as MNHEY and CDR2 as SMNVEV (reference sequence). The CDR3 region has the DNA TGTGCCAGCAAAATAAGGGAGGGAGCCGGAAACACCATATATTTT. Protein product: CASKIREGAGNTIYF.

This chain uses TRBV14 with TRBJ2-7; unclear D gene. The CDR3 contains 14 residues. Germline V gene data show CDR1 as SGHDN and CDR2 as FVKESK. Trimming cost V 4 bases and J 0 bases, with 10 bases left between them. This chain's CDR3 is CASSRLPSSYEQYF. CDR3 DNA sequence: TGTGCCAGCAGCCGCCTACCGAGCTCCTACGAGCAGTACTTC.